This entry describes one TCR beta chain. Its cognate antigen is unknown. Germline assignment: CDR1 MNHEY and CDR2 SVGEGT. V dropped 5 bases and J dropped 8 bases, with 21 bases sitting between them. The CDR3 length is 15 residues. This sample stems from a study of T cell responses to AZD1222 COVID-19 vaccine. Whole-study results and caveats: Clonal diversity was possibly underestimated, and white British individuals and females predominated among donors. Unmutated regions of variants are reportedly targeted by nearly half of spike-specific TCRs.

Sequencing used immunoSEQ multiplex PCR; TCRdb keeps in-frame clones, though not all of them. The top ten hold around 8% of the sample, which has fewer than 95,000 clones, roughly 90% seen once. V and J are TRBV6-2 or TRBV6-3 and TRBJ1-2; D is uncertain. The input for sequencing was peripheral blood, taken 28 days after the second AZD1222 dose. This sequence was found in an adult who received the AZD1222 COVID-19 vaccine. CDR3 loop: CASSLTPDGEFGYTF. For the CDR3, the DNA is TGTGCCAGCAGTCTTACCCCGGACGGGGAATTCGGCTACACCTTC.